This is a list of T cell receptor beta chains from one sample in a study of PD-L1 blockade in urothelial cancer. Assay used: immunoSEQ multiplex PCR; TCRdb lists only in-frame clones, some missing. The sample shows 66,000 or so clones, roughly 90% of them seen only once. Specimen: PBMCs, collected around atezolizumab (anti-PD-L1) treatment. The receptors here all came from a man in his sixties with urothelial cancer. Both conserved end residues are part of each CDR3. Not all rows give a size; the values are once, few, many and, for expanded clones, a class.

TRBJ1-6 | . | TRBV6-1 | CASRTGTDNSPLHF
TRBJ1-1 | . | TRBV5-1 | CASSLAGEAFF
TRBJ1-4 | . | TRBV28 | CASSLDRAEKLFF
TRBJ1-5 | . | TRBV5-1 | CASRTNSNQPQHF
TRBJ2-7 | . | TRBV5-1 | CASSWDRGYEQYF
TRBJ2-7 | . | TRBV6-6 | CASSYGTESYEQYF
TRBJ2-1 | . | TRBV4-2 | CASSSSAMAGGPSEQFF
TRBJ2-7 | . | TRBV4-1 | CASSHTPESSYEQYF
. | once | TRBV5-6 | CASSLELQNYEQYF
TRBJ2-2 | . | TRBV9 | CASSVVPGDTGELFF
TRBJ2-7 | . | TRBV6-5 | CASSYWTSGRHEQYF
TRBJ2-6 | . | TRBV6-6 | CASTSGGAGANVLTF
TRBJ1-5 | . | TRBV28 | CASKAGDTQPQHF
TRBJ2-2 | . | TRBV5-1 | CASSKDRAVGELFF
TRBJ2-1 | . | TRBV29-1 | CSVTSGLNEQFF
TRBJ2-2 | . | TRBV7-9 | CASSWGTTGELFF
TRBJ1-1 | . | TRBV7-9 | CASSPRVGGAFF
TRBJ2-7 | . | TRBV10-3 | CAISESRGQNYEQYF
TRBJ2-7 | . | TRBV28 | CASSFARGSLHEQYF
TRBJ1-2 | few | TRBV7-9 | CASSLAMSVFYGYTF
TRBJ2-7 | . | TRBV6-1 | CASSALEPLSYEQYF
TRBJ1-5 | . | TRBV18 | CASSFATVTQPQHF
TRBJ2-1 | . | TRBV29-1 | CSVAGITYNEQFF
TRBJ2-1 | . | TRBV7-3 | CASSAGLAGLNEQFF
TRBJ2-7 | . | TRBV5-1 | CASSLVGSGTGGAEQYF
TRBJ2-1 | . | TRBV15 | CATSRDQSLAGYNEQFF
TRBJ1-1 | . | TRBV18 | CASSPYTDRAEAFF
TRBJ2-6 | . | TRBV10-3 | CAINKLPGSGRSGANVLTF
TRBJ2-1 | . | TRBV10-3 | CAIEDRESYNEQFF
TRBJ2-1 | . | TRBV14 | CASSQDRGTSGRGSYNEQFF
TRBJ2-1 | . | TRBV9 | CASSLPSTGVYNEQFF
TRBJ2-3 | . | TRBV19 | CASSIGGWGGHTDTQYF
TRBJ1-2 | . | TRBV7-9 | CASSTRSRTGVLSGHGYTF
TRBJ2-1 | . | TRBV9 | CASSAYLGLAGGHGNEQFF
TRBJ2-6 | . | TRBV5-1 | CASTGLAGTGANVLTF
TRBJ2-7 | . | TRBV29-1 | CSAALTTGAGEQYF
TRBJ2-7 | . | TRBV28 | CASSRSGLSSYEQYF
TRBJ2-7 | . | TRBV29-1 | CSGGRGGEQYF
TRBJ2-4 | . | TRBV5-4 | CASSFATSGLGKNIQYF
TRBJ1-5 | . | TRBV6-6 | CASSSTGQPQHF
TRBJ2-7 | once | TRBV10-3 | CAISESLTSGNYEQYF
TRBJ1-5 | . | TRBV10-3 | CAISESWLSNQPQHF
TRBJ1-1 | . | TRBV7-2 | CASSLVGRDTEAFF
TRBJ2-7 | . | TRBV15 | CATSKAGIYEQYF
TRBJ1-3 | . | TRBV7-3 | CASSLQSGSGNTIYF
TRBJ2-7 | . | TRBV27 | CASSHPDRGLEQYF
TRBJ2-3 | . | TRBV9 | CASSARQGWTDTQYF
TRBJ2-1 | . | TRBV11-3 | CASTPTSSYEQFF
TRBJ1-4 | . | TRBV25-1 | CASSAEGLSNEKLFF
TRBJ2-3 | . | TRBV6-5 | CASSYSDRVPDTQYF
TRBJ2-2 | . | TRBV12-2 | CASRQAGYDTGELFF
TRBJ2-5 | . | TRBV7-9 | CASSLRSVKETQYF
TRBJ1-4 | . | TRBV11-2 | CASSRLGQGANEKLFF
TRBJ1-5 | . | TRBV7-8 | CASSLVSGQPQHF
TRBJ1-1 | . | TRBV6-5 | CASSYARGTEAFF
TRBJ2-1 | . | TRBV5-4 | CASRGLADSYNEQFF
TRBJ2-5 | . | TRBV29-1 | CSVDGVAGELAEETQYF
TRBJ2-2 | . | TRBV2 | CASSRGRDTGELFF
TRBJ2-5 | . | TRBV15 | CATSRVLETQYF